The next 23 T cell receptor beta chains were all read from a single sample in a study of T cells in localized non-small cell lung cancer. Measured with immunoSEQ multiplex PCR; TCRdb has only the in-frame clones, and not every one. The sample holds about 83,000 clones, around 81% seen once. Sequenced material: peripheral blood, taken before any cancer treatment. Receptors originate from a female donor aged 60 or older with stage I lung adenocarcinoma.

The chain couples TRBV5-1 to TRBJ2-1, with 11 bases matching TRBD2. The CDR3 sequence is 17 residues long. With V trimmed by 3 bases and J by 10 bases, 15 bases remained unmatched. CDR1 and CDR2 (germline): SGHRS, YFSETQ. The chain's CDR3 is CASSWAGGTSGSREQFF. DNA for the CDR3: TGCGCCAGCAGCTGGGCGGGTGGGACTAGCGGCTCTCGGGAGCAGTTCTTC.

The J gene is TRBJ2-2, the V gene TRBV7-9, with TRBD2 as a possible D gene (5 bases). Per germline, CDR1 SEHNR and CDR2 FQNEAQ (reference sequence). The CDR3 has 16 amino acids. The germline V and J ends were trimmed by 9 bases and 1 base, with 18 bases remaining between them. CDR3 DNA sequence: TGTGCCAGTCCTCCCGGAGCGGTGCTGAACACCGGGGAGCTGTTTTTT. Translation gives CASPPGAVLNTGELFF.

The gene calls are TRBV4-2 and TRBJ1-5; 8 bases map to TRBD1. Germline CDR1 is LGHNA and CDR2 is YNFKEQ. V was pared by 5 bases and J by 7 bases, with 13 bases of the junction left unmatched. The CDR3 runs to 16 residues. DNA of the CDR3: TGTGCCAGCAGCGCCGAGTCAGGGGGCGGTTGGCAGCCCCAGCATTTT. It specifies CASSAESGGGWQPQHF.

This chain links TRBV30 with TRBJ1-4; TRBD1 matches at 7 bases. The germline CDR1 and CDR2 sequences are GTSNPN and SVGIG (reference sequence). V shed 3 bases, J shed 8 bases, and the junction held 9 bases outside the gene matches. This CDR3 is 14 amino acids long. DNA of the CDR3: TGTGCCTGGAGAGTTTTCGGGACAGAGGAAAAACTGTTTTTT. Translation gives CAWRVFGTEEKLFF.

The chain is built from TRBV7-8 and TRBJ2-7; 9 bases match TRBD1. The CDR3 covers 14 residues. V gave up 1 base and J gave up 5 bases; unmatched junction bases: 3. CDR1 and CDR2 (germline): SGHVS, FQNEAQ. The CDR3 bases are TGTGCCAGCAGCTTAGTCGGGACAGGGCACGAGCAGTACTTC. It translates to CASSLVGTGHEQYF.

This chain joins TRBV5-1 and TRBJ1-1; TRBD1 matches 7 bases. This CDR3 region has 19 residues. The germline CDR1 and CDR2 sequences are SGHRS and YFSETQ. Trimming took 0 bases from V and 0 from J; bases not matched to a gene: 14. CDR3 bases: TGCGCCAGCAGCTTGGGGACCGGGACAGTGAGGGATCTGAACACTGAAGCTTTCTTT. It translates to CASSLGTGTVRDLNTEAFF.

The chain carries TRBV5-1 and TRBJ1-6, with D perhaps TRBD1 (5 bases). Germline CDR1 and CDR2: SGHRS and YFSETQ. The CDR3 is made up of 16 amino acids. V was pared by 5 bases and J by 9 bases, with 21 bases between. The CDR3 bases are TGCGCCAGCAGGTATACAGGACAAGGGGTAGGTTCACCCCTCCACTTT. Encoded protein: CASRYTGQGVGSPLHF.

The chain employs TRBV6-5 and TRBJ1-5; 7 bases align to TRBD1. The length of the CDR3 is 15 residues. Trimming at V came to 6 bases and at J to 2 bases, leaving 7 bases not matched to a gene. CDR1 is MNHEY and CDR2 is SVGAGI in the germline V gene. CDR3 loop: CASSPDRLGNQPQHF. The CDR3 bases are TGTGCCAGCAGCCCGGACAGGTTGGGCAATCAGCCCCAGCATTTT.

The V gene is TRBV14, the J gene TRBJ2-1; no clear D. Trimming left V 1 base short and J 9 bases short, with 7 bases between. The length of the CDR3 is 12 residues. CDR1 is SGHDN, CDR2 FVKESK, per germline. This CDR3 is CASSQVLGEQFF. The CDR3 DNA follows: TGTGCCAGCAGCCAAGTCCTCGGTGAGCAGTTCTTC. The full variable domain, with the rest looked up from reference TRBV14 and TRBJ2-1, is EAGVTQFPSHSVIEKGQTVTLRCDPISGHDNLYWYRRVMGKEIKFLLHFVKESKQDESGMPNNRFLAERTGGTYSTLKVQPAELEDSGVYFCASSQVLGEQFFGPGTRLTVL.

The CDR3 region has the DNA TGTGCCAGCAGTCCCGACTTAGCCTCCTACGAGCAGTACTTC. It codes for CASSPDLASYEQYF. This chain links TRBV28 with TRBJ2-7; D not certain. V was cut by 5 bases and J by 0 bases, with 11 bases left in between. The CDR3 extends over 14 amino acids. CDR1 is MDHEN, CDR2 SYDVKM, per germline. Variable domain in full (rest from reference TRBV28 and TRBJ2-7): DVKVTQSSRYLVKRTGEKVFLECVQDMDHENMFWYRQDPGLGLRLIYFSYDVKMKEKGDIPEGYSVSREKKERFSLILESASTNQTSMYLCASSPDLASYEQYFGPGTRLTVT.

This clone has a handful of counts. The CDR3 spells CASSLLGGWKNTEAFF. Here the CDR3 DNA reads TGTGCCAGCAGCTTACTTGGAGGGTGGAAGAACACTGAAGCTTTCTTT. The V and J genes are TRBV13 and TRBJ1-1; D remains ambiguous. Trimming took off 2 bases at V and 1 base at J, with 14 bases between the two ends. The CDR3 runs to 16 residues. Germline CDR1 PRHDT, CDR2 FYEKMQ (reference sequence).

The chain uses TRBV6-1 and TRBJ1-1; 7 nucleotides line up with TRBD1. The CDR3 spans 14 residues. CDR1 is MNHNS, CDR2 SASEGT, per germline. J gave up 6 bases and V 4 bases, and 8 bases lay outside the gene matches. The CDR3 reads CASSAQGQSSEAFF. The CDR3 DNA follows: TGTGCCAGCAGTGCCCAGGGACAGAGCTCTGAAGCTTTCTTT.

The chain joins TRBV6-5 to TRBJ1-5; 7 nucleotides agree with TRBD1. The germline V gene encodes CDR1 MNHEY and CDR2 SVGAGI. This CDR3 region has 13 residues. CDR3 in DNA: TGTGCGAGCGGACCCGACAGGGATCAGCCCCAGCATTTT. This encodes CASGPDRDQPQHF.

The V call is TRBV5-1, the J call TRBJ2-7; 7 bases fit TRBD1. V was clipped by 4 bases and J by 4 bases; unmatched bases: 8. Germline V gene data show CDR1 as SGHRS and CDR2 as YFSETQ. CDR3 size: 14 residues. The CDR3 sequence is CASSPRQGGYEQYF. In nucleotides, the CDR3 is TGCGCCAGCAGCCCCCGACAGGGTGGGTACGAGCAGTACTTC.

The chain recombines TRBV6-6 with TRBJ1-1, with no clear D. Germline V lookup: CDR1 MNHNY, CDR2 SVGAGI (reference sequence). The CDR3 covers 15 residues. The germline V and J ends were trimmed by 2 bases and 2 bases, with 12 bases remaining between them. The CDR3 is CASSYDQNLNTEAFF. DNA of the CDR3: TGTGCCAGCAGTTACGACCAGAATTTAAACACTGAAGCTTTCTTT.

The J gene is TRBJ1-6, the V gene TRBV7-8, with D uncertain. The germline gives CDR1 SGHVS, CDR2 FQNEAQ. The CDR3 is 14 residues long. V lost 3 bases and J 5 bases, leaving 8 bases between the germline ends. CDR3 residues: CASSLARDNSPLHF. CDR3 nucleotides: TGTGCCAGCAGCTTGGCACGAGATAATTCACCCCTCCACTTT.

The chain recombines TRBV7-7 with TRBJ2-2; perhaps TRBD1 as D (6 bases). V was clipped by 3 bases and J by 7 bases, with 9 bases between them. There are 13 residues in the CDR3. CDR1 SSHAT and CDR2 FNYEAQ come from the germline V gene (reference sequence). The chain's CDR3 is CASSLDSRGELFF. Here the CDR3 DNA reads TGTGCCAGCAGCTTGGACAGTCGCGGGGAGCTGTTTTTT.

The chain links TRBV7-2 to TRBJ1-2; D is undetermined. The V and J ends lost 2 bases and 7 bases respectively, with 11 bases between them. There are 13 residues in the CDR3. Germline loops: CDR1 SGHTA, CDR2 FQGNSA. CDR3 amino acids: CASSLNPTSGYTF. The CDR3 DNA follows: TGTGCCAGCAGCTTAAACCCGACGAGTGGCTACACCTTC.

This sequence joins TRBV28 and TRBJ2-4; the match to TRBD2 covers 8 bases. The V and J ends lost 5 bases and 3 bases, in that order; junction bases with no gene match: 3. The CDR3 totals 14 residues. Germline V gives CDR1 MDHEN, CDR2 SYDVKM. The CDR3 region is CASSGSGVKNIQYF. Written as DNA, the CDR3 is TGTGCCAGCAGTGGTAGCGGGGTCAAAAACATTCAGTACTTC.

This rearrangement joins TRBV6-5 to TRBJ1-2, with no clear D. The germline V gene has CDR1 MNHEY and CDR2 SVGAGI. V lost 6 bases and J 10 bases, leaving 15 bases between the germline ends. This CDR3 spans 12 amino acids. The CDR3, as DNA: TGTGCCAGCAGGAGACCTTTCCGGGACTACACCTTC. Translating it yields CASRRPFRDYTF.

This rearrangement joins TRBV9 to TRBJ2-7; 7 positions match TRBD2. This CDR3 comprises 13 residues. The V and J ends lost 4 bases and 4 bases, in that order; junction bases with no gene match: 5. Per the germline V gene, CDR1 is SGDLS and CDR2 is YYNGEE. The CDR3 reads CASSPLGGYEQYF. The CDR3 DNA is TGTGCCAGCAGCCCGTTGGGGGGGTACGAGCAGTACTTC.

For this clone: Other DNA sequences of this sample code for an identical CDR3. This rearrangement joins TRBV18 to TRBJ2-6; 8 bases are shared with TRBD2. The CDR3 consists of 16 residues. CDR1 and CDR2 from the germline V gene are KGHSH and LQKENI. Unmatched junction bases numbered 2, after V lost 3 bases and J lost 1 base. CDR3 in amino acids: CASSPLAGSGANVLTF. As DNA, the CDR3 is TGTGCCAGCTCACCCTTAGCGGGGTCTGGGGCCAACGTCCTGACTTTC.

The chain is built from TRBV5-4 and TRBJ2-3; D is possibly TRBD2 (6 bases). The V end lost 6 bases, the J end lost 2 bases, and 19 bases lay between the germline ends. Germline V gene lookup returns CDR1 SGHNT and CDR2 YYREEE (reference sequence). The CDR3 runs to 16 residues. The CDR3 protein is CASTPGGPGLTDTQYF. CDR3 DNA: TGTGCCAGCACCCCTGGTGGACCGGGACTCACAGATACGCAGTATTTT. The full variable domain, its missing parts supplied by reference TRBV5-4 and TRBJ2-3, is ETGVTQSPTHLIKTRGQQVTLRCSSQSGHNTVSWYQQALGQGPQFIFQYYREEENGRGNFPPRFSGLQFPNYSSELNVNALELDDSALYLCASTPGGPGLTDTQYFGPGTRLTVL.